What follows are 3 T cell receptor beta chains derived from one specimen sequenced in a study of long-term antiretroviral therapy in people with HIV (dated by TCRdb to the early 2020s). The immunoSEQ hsTCRB v3.0 assay was used at survey level resolution for TRB variable region sequencing. Drawn from immuneACCESS, this table holds only the in-frame rearrangements with V and J called that TCRdb kept. Clones are partly lost; checked studies trace under half to an unresolved V gene and leave the rest unexplained. The sample table lists tens of thousands of clones, approximately 88% of them with a count of one. The ten largest clones capture roughly 16% of the sample. This specimen consisted of unsorted PBMCs, obtained around 4.3 years after starting antiretroviral therapy. Receptors originate from a man aged 30 to 45 with HIV.

V usage is TRBV4-2 and J usage is TRBJ2-1, with a tentative D call TRBD2 (6 bases). Trimming took off 0 bases at V and 8 bases at J, with 11 bases between the two ends. Germline lookup yields CDR1 LGHNA and CDR2 YNFKEQ. This CDR3 region has 14 residues. Here the CDR3 DNA reads TGTGCCAGCAGCCAAGAACTAGCTTCGGATGAGCAGTTCTTC. It specifies CASSQELASDEQFF.

The chain links TRBV14 to TRBJ2-1; 12 nucleotides agree with TRBD2. Trimming took 3 bases from V and 5 from J; bases not matched to a gene: 5. Germline-derived CDR1 and CDR2 are SGHDN and FVKESK. The CDR3 consists of 16 residues. The CDR3 reads CASSHPLAGGHNEQFF. The CDR3, as DNA: TGTGCCAGCAGCCATCCCCTAGCGGGAGGGCACAATGAGCAGTTCTTC.

The V and J genes are TRBV7-9 and TRBJ2-7; 10 nucleotides match TRBD1. Trimming took 5 bases from V and 4 from J; bases not matched to a gene: 5. Germline V gene data show CDR1 as SEHNR and CDR2 as FQNEAQ (reference sequence). The CDR3 spans 14 residues. CDR3 residues: CASSSRDRGYEQYF. In nucleotides, the CDR3 is TGTGCCAGCAGCAGCCGGGACAGGGGATACGAGCAGTACTTC.